This TCR beta chain comes out of a study of CD8+CD57+ T cells in acquired aplastic anemia (dated by TCRdb to 2016 to 2019). Context from the whole study: DNA extracted from sorted CD4+ and CD8+ cells had a mean of about 3.2 ug, with a range of roughly 0.19 to 27.4 ug. For healthy donor samples, the average read count was about 10.8 million for CD4+ cells and 11.0 million for CD8+ cells.

The study deep-sequenced TCR repertoires of sorted CD4+ and CD8+ blood T cells from severe aplastic anemia patients and healthy subjects. Ficoll-Paque density gradient centrifugation was used to isolate peripheral blood mononuclear cells. Before DNA extraction, CD4+ and CD8+ T cells were sorted by FACS or by magnetic beads. Only a few counts were recorded for this clonotype. The antigen it recognizes is unknown. No much larger clone is present one base from it, and per-base qualities are unavailable. TCR beta VDJ combination and CDR3 sequence profiling used genomic DNA as the template. An Illumina HiSeq 2000 was used for TCR repertoire sequencing. The source study handled its data this way. Repertoires were assessed using TRBV/TRBJ rearrangement plots, CDR3 size and DJ length profiles, and Simpson's diversity index. The most abundant DNA sequence in the deep sequencing data was taken as the immunodominant clone. CDR3 amino acid sequences were screened for sharing across subjects and were compared with published repertoires and the VDJdb database. TCRdb took the public reads, trimmed them with fastp at Q25, ran MiXCR for clone calling and kept in-frame beta chains. CDR3 protein duplicates are merged, each entry listing the most common genes and DNA. The V and J calls reflect TCRdb's pipeline rather than the authors' work. For this sample there are some 240,000 distinct CDR3 sequences; almost 35% appear just once. The ten largest clones add up to 1% to 1.3% of the sample.

Findings and caveats that apply to the study as a whole: Between patients and healthy controls, no significant difference in CD8+ Simpson's diversity was found (P=0.060). Roughly 29 CD8+ CDR3 sequences were found in both patients and controls but appeared to be highly expressed in patients and within the immunodominant clones of the patients.

The CDR3 covers 14 residues, taking in both the cysteine and the phenylalanine. Only CDR3 DNA remains: 42 bases, in frame from the first base. The germline V gene (reference sequence) sets CDR1 to LGHDT and CDR2 to YNNKEL. V and J are trimmed by 6 bases and 5 bases, and the gene matches miss 7 bases of the junction. This chain joins TRBV3-1 to TRBJ2-5; 9 bases in the middle match TRBD1. The sequencing sample was made of sorted CD4+, CD8+, or CD8+CD57+ T cells (not recorded which) from PBMCs. This clonotype originated in a human donor in good health, serving as a control. The CDR3 reads CASSQNRGRETQYF. The nucleotides read TGTGCCAGCAGTCAAAACAGGGGGCGGGAGACCCAGTACTTC.